The T cell receptor beta chain described here comes from a study of T cells in Graves' hyperthyroidism and ophthalmopathy. Study outcomes and limitations: Among clonotypes expanded in thyroid above 0.001, most were also found in blood. Using 13 V-J features, a model discriminated ophthalmopathy from stable hyperthyroidism.

This clonotype was counted ten times or more. The target antigen is unknown. The source material, RNA transcripts, was used to amplify TCR beta CDR3 regions. The HTBI primer set was used in a first-round RT-PCR of the TCR CDR3. TCRdb re-called the multiplex PCR reads with MiXCR, one entry per CDR3 protein. The sample contains more than 300,000 distinct CDR3 sequences, more than 14% of which appear only once. The specimen sequenced was blood. The source is a young woman with Graves' ophthalmopathy.

Here the CDR3 reads CATRSPTGMKNTEAFF. CDR3 in DNA: TGTGCCACCAGAAGTCCGACAGGGATGAAGAACACTGAAGCTTTCTTT. The genes are TRBV15 and TRBJ1-1, with 7 bases identical to TRBD1. The CDR3 covers 16 residues. V shed 6 bases, J shed 1 base, and the junction held 11 bases outside the gene matches. The germline V gene encodes CDR1 LNHNV and CDR2 YYDKDF (reference sequence).